These 9 T cell receptor beta chains originate from one sample sequenced in a study of beta chain features in type 1 diabetes. The investigators reverse transcribed all of the isolated RNA, so they sequenced expressed TCRB transcripts. The assay was immunoSEQ multiplex PCR, and TCRdb's table has in-frame clones only and misses some. The sample records about 900,000 clones, 17% being singletons. Specimen: naive CD4+ T cells from blood. The receptors derive from a woman aged 18-29 years in good health.

The chain has TRBV7-2 and TRBJ2-1; no firm D call. Trimming shortened V by 5 bases and J by 5 bases, and 4 bases separated the two germline ends. CDR1 is SGHTA, CDR2 FQGNSA, per germline. The CDR3 length is 11 residues. The CDR3 nucleotides read TGTGCCAGCAGCACCCACAATGAGCAGTTCTTC. This codes for CASSTHNEQFF.

The chain recombines TRBV10-3 with TRBJ1-5; tentatively, D is TRBD1 (5 bases). V was pared by 11 bases and J by 6 bases, with 14 bases between. The V gene's germline CDR1 is ENHRY and CDR2 SYGVKD. This CDR3 comprises 12 residues. The CDR3 reads CASQDIIQPQHF. CDR3 coding DNA: TGTGCCTCCCAGGACATAATTCAGCCCCAGCATTTT.

The chain carries TRBV7-2 and TRBJ2-7; D is unclear. CDR3 length: 14 amino acids. Germline CDR1 SGHTA, CDR2 FQGNSA. Trimming left V 4 bases short and J 2 bases short, with 12 bases between. CDR3 DNA sequence: TGTGCCAGCAGCTCTAATGGGCAAACCTACGAGCAGTACTTC. Protein product: CASSSNGQTYEQYF.

With respect to this clone: Other DNA sequences in the same sample also yield this CDR3. This chain joins TRBV6-5 and TRBJ2-7; D remains unclear. Germline V CDR1 and CDR2: MNHEY, SVGAGI. The CDR3 consists of 11 residues. The V end lost 6 bases, the J end lost 4 bases, and 7 bases lay between the germline ends. The CDR3 nucleotides read TGTGCCAGCAGCCGGTTATACGAGCAGTACTTC. The encoded protein is CASSRLYEQYF.

This clone has only a few counts. Other DNA sequences in the sample encode the same CDR3. This chain uses TRBV6-1 with TRBJ1-1; no clear D gene. V lost 9 bases and J 1 base, leaving 12 bases between the germline ends. The CDR3 totals 13 residues. CDR1 and CDR2 (germline): MNHNS, SASEGT. The CDR3 nucleotides read TGTGCCAGTTCGGAATCAAAGAACACTGAAGCTTTCTTT. This encodes CASSESKNTEAFF.

In its sample, this clone was seen a few times. The CDR3 coding sequence is TGTGCCAGCAGCCTGACTAAAATGAAGCAGTACTTC. It is translated as CASSLTKMKQYF. V is TRBV7-2 and J is TRBJ2-7; weak D call: TRBD2 (5 bases). The ends were cut back, 5 bases at V and 8 bases at J, with 13 bases in the middle. The CDR3 has 12 residues. Germline lookup yields CDR1 SGHTA and CDR2 FQGNSA.

This clone was observed a few times. V usage is TRBV18 and J usage is TRBJ2-5; D gene ambiguous. Trimming pared 5 bases from V and 4 bases from J, leaving 14 bases between. The CDR3 loop spans 14 amino acids. From germline, CDR1 is KGHSH and CDR2 LQKENI. For the CDR3, the DNA is TGTGCCAGCTCAGGCGGCGGCGGTCGAGAGACCCAGTACTTC. Its protein product is CASSGGGGRETQYF.

The sample holds a few counts of this clone. V gene TRBV25-1 combines with J gene TRBJ2-1, with a weak D call TRBD1 (6 bases). V was cut by 7 bases and J by 2 bases, with 12 bases left in between. This CDR3 spans 14 amino acids. The germline V gene has CDR1 MGHDK and CDR2 SYGVNS. In DNA form, the CDR3 reads TGTGCCAGCACCCGGACAGAAACCTACAATGAGCAGTTCTTC. This sequence encodes CASTRTETYNEQFF.

The gene calls are TRBV7-9 and TRBJ2-1; D gene ambiguous. The CDR3 spans 15 residues. Per germline, CDR1 SEHNR and CDR2 FQNEAQ (reference sequence). V gave up 6 bases and J gave up 3 bases, with 15 bases separating them. CDR3 bases: TGTGCCAGCAGTCCCGAGCCGCCTCTCTACAATGAGCAGTTCTTC. Its translation: CASSPEPPLYNEQFF.